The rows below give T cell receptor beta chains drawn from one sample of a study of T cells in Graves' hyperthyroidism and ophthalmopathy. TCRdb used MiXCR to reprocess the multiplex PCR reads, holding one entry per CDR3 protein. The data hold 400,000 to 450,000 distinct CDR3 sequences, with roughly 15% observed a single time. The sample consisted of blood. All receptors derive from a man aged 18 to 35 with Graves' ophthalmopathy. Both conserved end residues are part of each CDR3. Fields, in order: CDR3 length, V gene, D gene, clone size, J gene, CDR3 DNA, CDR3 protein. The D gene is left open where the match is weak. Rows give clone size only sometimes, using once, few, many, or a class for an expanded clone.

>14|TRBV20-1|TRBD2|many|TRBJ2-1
TGCAGTGCTATCACACAGCGGGAGGGGGGTGAGCAGTTCTTC
CSAITQREGGEQFF
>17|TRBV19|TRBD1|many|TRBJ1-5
TGTGCCAGTAGTATGGGCAGGGGGTACAATAGCAATCAGCCCCAGCATTTT
CASSMGRGYNSNQPQHF
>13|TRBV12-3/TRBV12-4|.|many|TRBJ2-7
TGTGCCAGCAGTTCAGGGCGCTCCTACGAGCAGTACTTC
CASSSGRSYEQYF
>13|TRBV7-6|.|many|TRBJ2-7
TGTGCCAGCAGCTACTATACAGGCTACGAGCAGTACTTC
CASSYYTGYEQYF
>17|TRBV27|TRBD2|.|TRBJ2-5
TGTGCCAGCAGTCCCTCCCGGGGTAGCGGGAGAGTAGAGACCCAGTACTTC
CASSPSRGSGRVETQYF
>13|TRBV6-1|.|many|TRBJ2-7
TGTGCCAGCAGTGAATGGACTTCCTACGAGCAGTACTTC
CASSEWTSYEQYF
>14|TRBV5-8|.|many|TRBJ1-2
TGTGCCAGCAGCTTGGTCAATGCCAACTATGGCTACACCTTC
CASSLVNANYGYTF
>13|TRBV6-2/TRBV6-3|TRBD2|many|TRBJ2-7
TGTGCCAGCAGTAGCCTAGCGGGAGTCGAGCAGTACTTC
CASSSLAGVEQYF
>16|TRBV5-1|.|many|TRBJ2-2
TGCGCCAGCAGCTTGGTCGGCGGCGGGGACACCGGGGAGCTGTTTTTT
CASSLVGGGDTGELFF
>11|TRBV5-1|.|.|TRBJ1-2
TGCGCCAGCAGCTTCGACCATGGCTACACCTTC
CASSFDHGYTF
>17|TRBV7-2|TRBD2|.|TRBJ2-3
TGTGCCAGCAGCTTAACCGGGGGGGGGCCCAGCACAGATACGCAGTATTTT
CASSLTGGGPSTDTQYF
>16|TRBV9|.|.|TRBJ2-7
TGTGCCAGCAGCGTAGCTCCGGCGGGGGCCTCCTACGAGCAGTACTTC
CASSVAPAGASYEQYF
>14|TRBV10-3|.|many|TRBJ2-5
TGTGCCATCAGTGAGGGAGAGGGTCCCGGGACCCAGTACTTC
CAISEGEGPGTQYF
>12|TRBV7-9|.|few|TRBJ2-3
TGTGCCAGCACCGACCAGGGGTTTACGCAGTATTTT
CASTDQGFTQYF
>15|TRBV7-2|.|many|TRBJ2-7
TGTGCCAGCACCCCGGGACCGCTAATCCGCTACGAGCAGTACTTC
CASTPGPLIRYEQYF
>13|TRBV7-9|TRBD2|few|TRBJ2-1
TGTGCCAGCAGCTTACTAGCGGGGGAAGGGCAGTTCTTC
CASSLLAGEGQFF
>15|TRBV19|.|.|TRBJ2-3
TGTGCCAGTAGTAGAATCTCCGGGAGCACAGATACGCAGTATTTT
CASSRISGSTDTQYF
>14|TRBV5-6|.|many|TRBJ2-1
TGTGCCAGCAGCTTATCGGCCTCCTACAATGAGCAGTTCTTC
CASSLSASYNEQFF
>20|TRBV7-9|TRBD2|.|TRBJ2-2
TGTGCCAGCAGCTTAAATGTCTGGACTAGCGGGGGTACGAACACCGGGGAGCTGTTTTTT
CASSLNVWTSGGTNTGELFF
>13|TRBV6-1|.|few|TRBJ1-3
TGTGCCAGCAGCCAGGGTAGGGGAGACACCATATATTTT
CASSQGRGDTIYF
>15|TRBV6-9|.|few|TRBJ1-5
TGTGCCAGCAGTTACGAGGACAGTAGCAATCAGCCCCAGCATTTT
CASSYEDSSNQPQHF
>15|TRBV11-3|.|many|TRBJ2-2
TGTGCCAGCAGCTACGGTCAGGGAGAGACCGGGGAGCTGTTTTTT
CASSYGQGETGELFF
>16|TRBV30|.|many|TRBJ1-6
TGTGCCTGGCAGAGGGCACCAGGCTCCTATAATTCACCCCTCCACTTT
CAWQRAPGSYNSPLHF
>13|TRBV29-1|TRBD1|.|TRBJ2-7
TGCAGCGTTCGCCCGGGACAGGGCTACGAGCAGTACTTC
CSVRPGQGYEQYF
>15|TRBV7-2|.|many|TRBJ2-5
TGTGCCAGCAGCTTGGGGGGAGAAGTCGGAGAGACCCAGTACTTC
CASSLGGEVGETQYF
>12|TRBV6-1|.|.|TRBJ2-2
TGTGCCAGCAGGGTCAGGGTCGGGGAGCTGTTTTTT
CASRVRVGELFF
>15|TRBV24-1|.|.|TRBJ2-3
TGTGCCACCAGTGGCGGGACAGCTAGCACAGATACGCAGTATTTT
CATSGGTASTDTQYF
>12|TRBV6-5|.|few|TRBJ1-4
TGTGCCAGCAGTTCGATTAATGAAAGACTGTTTTTT
CASSSINERLFF
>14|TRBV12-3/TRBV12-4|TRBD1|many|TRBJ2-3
TGTGCCAGCGGAATGACAGGGCTTACCGATACGCAGTATTTT
CASGMTGLTDTQYF
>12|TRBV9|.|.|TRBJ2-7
TGTGCCAGCAGCGGCGACACTTACGAGCAGTACTTC
CASSGDTYEQYF
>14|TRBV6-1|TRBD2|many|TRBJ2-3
TGTGCCAGCATGGGACTAGCGGGTACAGATACGCAGTATTTT
CASMGLAGTDTQYF
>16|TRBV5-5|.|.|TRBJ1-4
TGTGCCAGCAGCTTGGGTCGGGGGGCCCTTAATGAAAAACTGTTTTTT
CASSLGRGALNEKLFF